The entry that follows covers one T cell receptor beta chain sequence. The antigen is unknown. It was from whole blood, with no T cell sorting, that total RNA was isolated. The UMIs carried a 6-nucleotide sample barcode, and they were added by template switching. Each of TCRalpha and TCRbeta cDNA went through two nested PCRs, lasting around 15 and 10 cycles. TCRdb reprocessed the 5' RACE reads; each CDR3 protein has one entry and no DNA is given. The table lists 350,000 to 400,000 distinct CDR3 sequences. This sample stems from a study of monozygotic twins with inflammatory bowel disease. Study conclusions and caveats: Repertoire similarity was not found to differ between concordant and discordant twins, possibly from limited power.

Germline V gene sequence: CDR1 SGHKS, CDR2 YYEKEE (reference sequence). This CDR3 has 17 amino acids. The source of this sequence is a human donor with ulcerative colitis or Crohn's disease, or a healthy co-twin of an affected twin (not recorded which). The V gene is TRBV5-5, the J gene TRBJ1-1. Specimen: blood. The CDR3 here is CASSFHNSRAGNTEAFF.